Listed below are T cell receptor beta chains from one sample, sequenced in a study of blood T cell repertoires in COVID-19. Profiled with immunoSEQ multiplex PCR; TCRdb holds only in-frame clones, not every one. The table shows 210,000 or so clones, with 80% occurring only once. Sequenced: PBMCs or T cells enriched from blood (not recorded which). Receptor source: a man aged 25-40 years with acute COVID-19. Each CDR3 is given with its conserved first and last residue. The D gene is left open where the match is weak. Size is omitted from some rows. Given values are once, few, many or a class for expanded clones.

.	TRBD2	TRBJ2-3	TRBV7-6	CASSLSGTSGGDTSTDTQYF	TGTGCCAGCAGCTTATCCGGGACTAGCGGGGGCGATACGTCCACAGATACGCAGTATTTT
.	.	TRBJ2-2	TRBV5-1	CASTPSANTGELFF	TGCGCCAGCACCCCCTCAGCGAACACCGGGGAGCTGTTTTTT
.	TRBD1	TRBJ1-2	TRBV7-9	CASSTRDRDYGYTF	TGTGCCAGCAGCACGCGAGACAGGGACTATGGCTACACCTTC
.	.	TRBJ2-7	TRBV5-4	CASSLDRDHEQYF	TGTGCCAGCAGCTTGGACAGGGACCACGAGCAGTACTTC
.	.	TRBJ1-5	TRBV7-9	CASRGAGNQPQHF	TGTGCCAGCAGGGGGGCTGGGAATCAGCCCCAGCATTTT
many	.	TRBJ2-5	TRBV7-3	CASSLGSAPRETQYF	TGTGCCAGCAGCTTAGGATCCGCTCCGAGGGAGACCCAGTACTTC
.	.	TRBJ2-7	TRBV4-2	CASSQDLSGYEQYF	TGTGCCAGCAGCCAAGATCTGAGCGGGTACGAGCAGTACTTC
.	.	TRBJ1-6	TRBV5-6	CASSLVVRPGESPLHF	TGTGCCAGCAGCTTGGTGGTCAGGCCCGGGGAATCACCCCTCCACTTT
.	TRBD1	TRBJ2-3	TRBV9	CASSPRTGTADTQYF	TGTGCCAGCAGCCCCCGGACAGGGACGGCAGATACGCAGTATTTT
.	.	TRBJ2-5	TRBV5-1	CASSLGLETQYF	TGCGCCAGCAGCTTGGGTCTGGAGACCCAGTACTTC
.	.	TRBJ2-7	TRBV12-3/TRBV12-4	CASSLTGYEQYF	TGTGCCAGCAGCTTAACGGGTTACGAGCAGTACTTC
.	TRBD1	TRBJ1-1	TRBV11-1	CASSQGTGDSTEAFF	TGTGCCAGCAGCCAAGGGACAGGGGACTCCACTGAAGCTTTCTTT
.	TRBD1	TRBJ2-1	TRBV5-6	CASSLNRGPYNEQFF	TGTGCCAGCAGCTTAAACAGGGGCCCCTACAATGAGCAGTTCTTC
.	TRBD1	TRBJ2-7	TRBV6-1	CASSEHQGATRYEQYF	TGTGCCAGCAGTGAACACCAGGGGGCGACCCGCTACGAGCAGTACTTC
.	.	TRBJ1-1	TRBV7-2	CASSSSALTRTEAFF	TGTGCCAGCAGCTCTAGCGCCCTAACTCGCACTGAAGCTTTCTTT
.	TRBD1	TRBJ2-3	TRBV27	CASSYDRGSSTDTQYF	TGTGCCAGCAGCTACGACAGGGGGTCCAGCACAGATACGCAGTATTTT
.	.	TRBJ1-1	TRBV19	CASSGRWNTEAFF	TGTGCCAGTAGTGGGCGTTGGAACACTGAAGCTTTCTTT
once	TRBD1	TRBJ1-1	TRBV4-2	CASSQDMTGEAFF	TGTGCCAGCAGCCAAGATATGACAGGGGAAGCTTTCTTT
once	TRBD1	TRBJ2-3	TRBV19	CASSTQGQGRADTQYF	TGTGCCAGTAGTACTCAAGGACAGGGGAGGGCAGATACGCAGTATTTT
.	TRBD1	TRBJ1-1	TRBV10-3	CAISTQGGNTEAFF	TGTGCCATCAGCACCCAGGGGGGAAACACTGAAGCTTTCTTT
.	TRBD1	TRBJ1-5	TRBV7-2	CASRPTGGLGQPQHF	TGTGCCAGCAGGCCGACAGGGGGCTTGGGTCAGCCCCAGCATTTT
.	.	TRBJ1-6	TRBV21-1	CASSTAGYDTYNSPLHF	TGTGCCAGCAGCACCGCAGGGTATGATACCTATAATTCACCCCTCCACTTT
.	.	TRBJ1-5	TRBV7-9	CASSLEGGNQPQHF	TGTGCCAGCAGCTTAGAGGGAGGGAATCAGCCCCAGCATTTT
.	TRBD1	TRBJ1-1	TRBV28	CASIEGALNTEAFF	TGTGCCAGCATCGAGGGGGCGCTCAACACTGAAGCTTTCTTT
once	TRBD1	TRBJ1-5	TRBV7-9	CASSQWTGLANQPQHF	TGTGCCAGCAGCCAGTGGACAGGCCTGGCGAATCAGCCCCAGCATTTT
.	TRBD1	TRBJ1-3	TRBV6-1	CASSATGDDSGNTIYF	TGTGCCAGCAGTGCTACAGGGGATGACTCTGGAAACACCATATATTTT
.	TRBD2	TRBJ2-5	TRBV3-1/TRBV3-2	CATLLAGQETQYF	TGTGCCACTCTACTAGCGGGGCAAGAGACCCAGTACTTC
.	TRBD1	TRBJ2-6	TRBV3-1/TRBV3-2	CASSPGQGSGANVLTF	TGTGCCAGCAGTCCGGGACAGGGGAGCGGGGCCAACGTCCTGACTTTC
.	.	TRBJ1-1	TRBV18	CASSPKRGTEAFF	TGTGCCAGCTCACCCAAGCGGGGCACTGAAGCTTTCTTT
.	.	TRBJ1-2	TRBV20-1	CSASPTQTGDYGYTF	TGCAGTGCTAGTCCCACCCAGACAGGCGACTATGGCTACACCTTC
.	TRBD2	TRBJ2-7	TRBV5-1	CASSPGGGGTYEQYF	TGCGCCAGCAGCCCAGGCGGCGGGGGGACCTACGAGCAGTACTTC
.	.	TRBJ1-1	TRBV12-3/TRBV12-4	CASSLNSPQAFF	TGTGCCAGCAGTTTAAACTCCCCGCAAGCTTTCTTT
.	.	TRBJ1-2	TRBV28	CASSVPGHLNYGYTF	TGTGCCAGCAGTGTGCCGGGACACCTTAACTATGGCTACACCTTC
.	.	TRBJ1-2	TRBV9	CASSVTTQGPYGYTF	TGTGCCAGCAGCGTAACTACACAGGGCCCCTATGGCTACACCTTC
.	.	TRBJ1-1	TRBV10-3	CAISGAEENTEAFF	TGTGCCATCAGTGGGGCAGAAGAGAACACTGAAGCTTTCTTT
.	.	TRBJ2-7	TRBV12-3/TRBV12-4	CASSFLTGHEQYF	TGTGCCAGCAGTTTCCTGACAGGTCACGAGCAGTACTTC
.	.	TRBJ2-5	TRBV5-1	CASSLQQETQYF	TGCGCCAGCAGCTTACAGCAAGAGACCCAGTACTTC
.	.	TRBJ1-5	TRBV6-5	CASRNRGNQPQHF	TGTGCCAGCAGGAACAGGGGCAATCAGCCCCAGCATTTT
.	.	TRBJ2-5	TRBV7-2	CASSWKGTHFVPQETQYF	TGTGCCAGCAGCTGGAAGGGGACTCACTTCGTCCCCCAAGAGACCCAGTACTTC
.	TRBD1	TRBJ1-2	TRBV5-1	CASSLEQGADYGYTF	TGCGCCAGCAGCTTGGAACAGGGGGCGGACTATGGCTACACCTTC
once	.	TRBJ1-2	TRBV7-9	CASSFTGGGYTF	TGTGCCAGCAGCTTCACGGGGGGAGGCTACACCTTC
.	TRBD1	TRBJ1-1	TRBV7-9	CASSSGGAEAFF	TGTGCCAGCAGCTCAGGGGGTGCTGAAGCTTTCTTT
.	.	TRBJ1-6	TRBV9	CASSDGTPRPDSPLHF	TGTGCCAGCAGCGACGGGACTCCTCGGCCGGATTCACCCCTCCACTTT
.	.	TRBJ1-1	TRBV5-5	CASIRRGMNTEAFF	TGTGCCAGCATTAGGAGGGGAATGAACACTGAAGCTTTCTTT
.	TRBD2	TRBJ2-6	TRBV5-4	CASSSQRGGFSGANVLTF	TGTGCCAGCAGCTCTCAGCGGGGGGGTTTCTCTGGGGCCAACGTCCTGACTTTC
.	.	TRBJ1-2	TRBV19	CASSMSNSNYGYTF	TGTGCCAGTAGTATGTCTAACAGTAACTATGGCTACACCTTC
.	.	TRBJ1-5	TRBV5-1	CASSPGQTNQPQHF	TGCGCCAGCAGCCCGGGACAAACTAATCAGCCCCAGCATTTT
.	TRBD1	TRBJ2-3	TRBV5-6	CASSLGPDRGADTQYF	TGTGCCAGCAGCTTAGGGCCCGACAGGGGCGCAGATACGCAGTATTTT
few	TRBD1	TRBJ2-2	TRBV12-5	CASGLGTGGFTGELFF	TGTGCTAGTGGTTTGGGGACAGGGGGGTTCACCGGGGAGCTGTTTTTT
few	TRBD1	TRBJ2-3	TRBV19	CASSLGQGITDTQYF	TGTGCCAGTAGCCTGGGACAGGGAATCACAGATACGCAGTATTTT
.	.	TRBJ1-6	TRBV6-4	CASSEAYNSPLHF	TGTGCCAGCAGTGAGGCTTATAATTCACCCCTCCACTTT
.	TRBD1	TRBJ1-6	TRBV5-6	CASSLSGQANSPLHF	TGTGCCAGCAGCTTGTCGGGACAGGCTAATTCACCCCTCCACTTT
.	TRBD1	TRBJ2-2	TRBV5-1	CASSLAGTGTSGELFF	TGCGCCAGCAGCTTGGCCGGGACAGGCACTTCCGGGGAGCTGTTTTTT
once	TRBD2	TRBJ2-3	TRBV5-1	CASSLLISGGANPDTQYF	TGCGCCAGCAGCTTGCTGATTAGCGGGGGGGCTAATCCAGATACGCAGTATTTT